This entry is about one T cell receptor beta chain. The antigen is not known. Sequencing used immunoSEQ multiplex PCR; TCRdb keeps in-frame clones, though not all of them. The sample shows roughly 72,000 clones, roughly 89% of them seen only once. The entry originates in a study of OX40 agonist ivuxolimab in advanced cancers. Overall study context: From 23 to 79 years was the age range, with a mean of around 60 years, and over 80% were male.

Study-wide results and limits: Determination of antigen specificity was not performed for the expanded peripheral T cells. By week 6 at 0.1 to 3.0 mg/kg, blood CD4+ and CD8+ T cells had expanded clonally. Researchers report that CD8+ T cells had, on average, more expanded clones than CD4+.

The receptor's source is an adult with an advanced solid tumor such as melanoma, head and neck, liver or kidney cancer. Here the sequenced sample was CD4+ or CD8+ T cells sorted from blood, taken in a trial of the OX40 agonist ivuxolimab.

CDR3 nucleotides: TGTGCCAGCAGCCAGAACCGCTACGAGCAGTACTTC. Protein: CASSQNRYEQYF. This rearrangement joins TRBV6-6 to TRBJ2-7, with unresolved D. The germline V gene encodes CDR1 MNHNY and CDR2 SVGAGI (reference sequence). V lost 6 bases to trimming and J lost 3 bases, with 9 bases between them. This CDR3 is 12 amino acids long.